The 16 T cell receptor beta chains below were found in one sample sequenced in a study of Ad26.COV2.S vaccination and SARS-CoV-2 variants. Measured with immunoSEQ multiplex PCR; TCRdb has only the in-frame clones, and not every one. The sample holds 300,000 to 400,000 clones, about 82% seen once. Treatment denoted: around 19 received Ad26.COV2.S at low or high dose, single or two shots; roughly five received placebo; per-sample allocation not given. Sample collection was performed on day 63 after the first vaccine or placebo injection. The sample consisted of peripheral blood, taken in a trial of Ad26.COV2.S vaccine versus placebo. These receptors all come from a person between 18 and 59 years old who received the Ad26.COV2.S COVID-19 vaccine or a placebo.

The chain links TRBV6-5 to TRBJ1-1; no clear D gene. V gave up 10 bases and J gave up 2 bases, with 14 bases separating them. Germline V lookup: CDR1 MNHEY, CDR2 SVGAGI. This CDR3 has 13 amino acids. The DNA for the CDR3 is TGTGCCACAAAGAGGAATCCCAACACTGAAGCTTTCTTT. Translation gives CATKRNPNTEAFF.

The chain combines TRBV4-1 with TRBJ2-4; D might be TRBD1 or TRBD2, each matching 5 bases. The CDR3 covers 15 residues. The germline V and J ends were trimmed by 4 bases and 8 bases, with 18 bases remaining between them. Germline V CDR1 and CDR2: MGHRA, YSYEKL. Here the CDR3 DNA reads TGCGCCAGCAGCCCCCCCGGTAGGGGAGTCGACATTCAGTACTTC. It specifies CASSPPGRGVDIQYF.

The chain uses TRBV5-1 and TRBJ1-1; D call uncertain. Germline CDR1 and CDR2: SGHRS and YFSETQ. The CDR3 sequence is 13 residues long. Trimming took off 0 bases at V and 3 bases at J, with 6 bases between the two ends. CDR3 DNA: TGCGCCAGCAGCTTGGCACAGTACACTGAAGCTTTCTTT. This translates into CASSLAQYTEAFF. The complete variable domain, with remaining parts taken from reference TRBV5-1 and TRBJ1-1, reads KAGVTQTPRYLIKTRGQQVTLSCSPISGHRSVSWYQQTPGQGLQFLFEYFSETQRNKGNFPGRFSGRQFSNSRSEMNVSTLELGDSALYLCASSLAQYTEAFFGQGTRLTVV.

The V call is TRBV7-6, the J call TRBJ2-1; D possibly corresponds to TRBD2 (5 bases). Between the trimmed V and J ends, which lost 0 bases and 10 bases, there was a span of 13 bases. Looked up from germline, CDR1 is SGHVS and CDR2 is FNYEAQ. The CDR3 has 14 residues. The CDR3 DNA is TGTGCCAGCAGCTTAGCGCACAAGGGAGTGGAGCAGTTCTTC. Amino acid sequence: CASSLAHKGVEQFF.

The chain recombines TRBV5-6 with TRBJ2-2; D may be TRBD1 (5 bases). V lost 0 bases, J lost 4 bases, and 13 bases lay in between. This CDR3 region has 16 residues. CDR1 and CDR2 from the germline V gene are SGHDT and YYEEEE. The CDR3 nucleotides are TGTGCCAGCAGCTTGGTGTCGGCCCAGGGCACCGGGGAGCTGTTTTTT. Translating gives CASSLVSAQGTGELFF.

The V and J genes are TRBV9 and TRBJ2-3, with 12 positions matching TRBD2. V was pared by 2 bases and J by 5 bases, with 3 bases of the junction left unmatched. Germline assignment: CDR1 SGDLS and CDR2 YYNGEE. The CDR3 spans 15 residues. This CDR3 is CASSVRTSGEDTQYF. For the CDR3, the DNA is TGTGCCAGCAGCGTCAGGACTAGCGGGGAAGATACGCAGTATTTT.

This sequence joins TRBV18 and TRBJ1-1; a possible D gene is TRBD1 (5 bases). V was clipped by 8 bases and J by 0 bases, with 10 bases between them. Germline V CDR1 and CDR2: KGHSH, LQKENI. The CDR3 loop spans 13 amino acids. The CDR3 DNA reads as TGTGCCAGCGAAAAGGGACTGAACACTGAAGCTTTCTTT. Protein product: CASEKGLNTEAFF.

J is TRBJ2-7 and V is TRBV5-1; D not certain. CDR1 is SGHRS, CDR2 YFSETQ, per germline. V was pared by 2 bases and J by 4 bases, with 7 bases between. There are 12 residues in the CDR3. CDR3 loop: CASSFSSYEQYF. The CDR3 region has the DNA TGCGCCAGCAGCTTTTCCAGTTACGAGCAGTACTTC. The variable domain in full, completed from reference TRBV5-1 and TRBJ2-7, reads KAGVTQTPRYLIKTRGQQVTLSCSPISGHRSVSWYQQTPGQGLQFLFEYFSETQRNKGNFPGRFSGRQFSNSRSEMNVSTLELGDSALYLCASSFSSYEQYFGPGTRLTVT.

The chain joins TRBV18 to TRBJ1-2; D gene unclear. The V and J ends lost 3 bases and 3 bases respectively, with 11 bases between them. CDR1 and CDR2 from the germline V gene are KGHSH and LQKENI. The CDR3 loop spans 14 amino acids. The CDR3 sequence: CASSPRDGDYGYTF. Here the CDR3 DNA reads TGTGCCAGCTCACCCCGGGATGGGGACTATGGCTACACCTTC.

The chain links TRBV30 to TRBJ2-4, with 7 bases matching TRBD1. Trimming removed 5 bases from V and 4 bases from J; junction bases left unmatched: 2. This CDR3 spans 12 amino acids. Germline CDR1 is GTSNPN and CDR2 is SVGIG (reference sequence). The CDR3 region has the DNA TGTGCCTGGGGGGACAGTAAAAACATTCAGTACTTC. It is translated as CAWGDSKNIQYF. Combining the CDR3 with reference TRBV30 and TRBJ2-4 gives the whole variable domain SQTIHQWPATLVQPVGSPLSLECTVEGTSNPNLYWYRQAAGRGLQLLFYSVGIGQISSEVPQNLSASRPQDRQFILSSKKLLLSDSGFYLCAWGDSKNIQYFGAGTRLSVL.

The chain combines TRBV25-1 with TRBJ2-7, with TRBD2 matching 7 bases. The CDR3 runs to 15 residues. Trimming cost V 2 bases and J 5 bases; bases outside gene matches: 9. Germline V gives CDR1 MGHDK, CDR2 SYGVNS. CDR3 in amino acids: CASSEREGSWNEQYF. Written as DNA, the CDR3 is TGTGCCAGCAGTGAAAGGGAGGGGTCGTGGAACGAGCAGTACTTC.

The chain recombines TRBV29-1 with TRBJ2-3; D not resolved. Germline V gene data show CDR1 as SQVTM and CDR2 as ANQGSEA. This CDR3 is 13 amino acids long. V was shortened by 7 bases and J by 1 base, with 12 bases between the two germline ends. CDR3 protein: CSAPRWGTDTQYF. The CDR3 region has the DNA TGCAGCGCCCCACGTTGGGGCACAGATACGCAGTATTTT.

This clone was seen a few times. This chain uses TRBV4-1 with TRBJ1-2; 7 nucleotides agree with TRBD1. The CDR3 is made up of 14 amino acids. Germline CDR1 and CDR2: MGHRA and YSYEKL. The V and J ends lost 1 base and 4 bases, in that order; junction bases with no gene match: 3. The CDR3 bases are TGCGCCAGCAGCCAAGGAAGGGGGCTCTATGGCTACACCTTC. Translation gives CASSQGRGLYGYTF.

This clone was seen just once. The sample has other DNA sequences that encode this CDR3 too. CDR3 nucleotide sequence: TGTGCCAGCAGTTACGGGGGGAGTTACGAGCAGTACTTC. Translating gives CASSYGGSYEQYF. The rearrangement links TRBV6-5 to TRBJ2-7, with D possibly TRBD2 on 6 matching bases. There are 13 residues in the CDR3. Trimming took off 2 bases at V and 4 bases at J, with 9 bases between the two ends. Germline V lookup: CDR1 MNHEY, CDR2 SVGAGI.

This chain links TRBV20-1 with TRBJ1-2, with D unclear. The V end was cut by 3 bases, the J end by 7 bases, with 18 bases between. Germline CDR1 is DFQATT and CDR2 is SNEGSKA (reference sequence). This CDR3 has 14 residues. The DNA for the CDR3 is TGCAGTGCTAGTCCTGGCGCCGACGCTGGTGGCTACACCTTC. Its translation: CSASPGADAGGYTF.

The gene calls are TRBV4-1 and TRBJ2-3, with 9 nucleotides matching TRBD2. The CDR3 is 17 amino acids. J gave up 11 bases and V 2 bases, and 17 bases lay outside the gene matches. Germline V gene data show CDR1 as MGHRA and CDR2 as YSYEKL. CDR3 sequence reads: CASSQPGGSGGIFGQYF. The CDR3 DNA sequence: TGCGCCAGCAGCCAACCGGGAGGTAGCGGGGGTATTTTCGGGCAGTATTTT.